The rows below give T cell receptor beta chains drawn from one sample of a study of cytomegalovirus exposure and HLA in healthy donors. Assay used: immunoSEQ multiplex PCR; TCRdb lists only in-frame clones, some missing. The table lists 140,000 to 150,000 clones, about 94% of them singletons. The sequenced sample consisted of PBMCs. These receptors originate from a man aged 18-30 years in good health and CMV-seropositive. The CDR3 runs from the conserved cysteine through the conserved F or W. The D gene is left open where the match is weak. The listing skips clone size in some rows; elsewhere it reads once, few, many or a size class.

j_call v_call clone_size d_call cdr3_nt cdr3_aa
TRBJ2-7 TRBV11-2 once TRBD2 TGTGCCAGCAGCTTACAAGGACTAGCGGGAAACTACGAGCAGTACTTC CASSLQGLAGNYEQYF
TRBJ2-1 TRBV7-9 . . TGTGCCAGCAGCCCTGTATCGGGGTTCTTC CASSPVSGFF
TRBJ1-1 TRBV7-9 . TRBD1 TGTGCCAGCAGCTCCTTGAGGTCCAGGGGGTTCGGCACTGAAGCTTTCTTT CASSSLRSRGFGTEAFF
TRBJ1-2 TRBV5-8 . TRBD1 TGTGCCAGCAGCTCGGACAGGGTATATGGCTACACCTTC CASSSDRVYGYTF
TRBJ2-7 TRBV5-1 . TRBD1 TGCGCCAGCAGCCCGGGACAGGGTTCCCACGAGCAGTACTTC CASSPGQGSHEQYF
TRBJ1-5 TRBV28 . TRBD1 TGTGCCACCAGGACGGACAGGGTAAGCAATCAGCCCCAGCATTTT CATRTDRVSNQPQHF
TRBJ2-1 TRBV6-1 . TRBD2 TGTGCCAGCAGTGAGTTAAGCGGGAGGGGGCAGAGGGTCAATGAGCAGTTCTTC CASSELSGRGQRVNEQFF
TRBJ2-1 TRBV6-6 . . TGTGCCAGCAGTTACGACTCTCGGCAGTTCTTC CASSYDSRQFF
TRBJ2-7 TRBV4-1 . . TGCGCCAGCAGCCAAGAACAGCGGAATTACTACGAGCAGTACTTC CASSQEQRNYYEQYF
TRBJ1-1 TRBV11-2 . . TGTGCCAGCAGCTCATTGGGGCCGGGCACTGAAGCTTTCTTT CASSSLGPGTEAFF
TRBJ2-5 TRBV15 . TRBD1 TGTGCCACCAGCCCCTCGAGAAAGGACAGGGGCCGTGAGACCCAGTACTTC CATSPSRKDRGRETQYF
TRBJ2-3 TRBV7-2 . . TGTGCCAGCACCCTAAGTCGGGTCTTGCCCACAGATACGCAGTATTTT CASTLSRVLPTDTQYF
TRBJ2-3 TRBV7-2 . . TGTGCCAGCAGCTCGTACACAGATACGCAGTATTTT CASSSYTDTQYF
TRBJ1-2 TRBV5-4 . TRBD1 TGTGCCAGCAGCCCGAGAATGGGACAGGCGGGTGGCTACACCTTC CASSPRMGQAGGYTF
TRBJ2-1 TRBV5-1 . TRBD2 TGCGCCAGCAGCTTGGCCAAAAGGGGACTAGCGGCCTACAATGAGCAGTTCTTC CASSLAKRGLAAYNEQFF
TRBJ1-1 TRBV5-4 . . TGTGCCAGCAGCTTGATAGCGAACACTGAAGCTTTCTTT CASSLIANTEAFF
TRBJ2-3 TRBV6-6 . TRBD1 TGTGCCAGCAGGGACCGGGACAGAAGCACAGATACGCAGTATTTT CASRDRDRSTDTQYF
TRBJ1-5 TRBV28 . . TGTGCCAGCAGAGCAGGTCCCGATCAGCCCCAGCATTTT CASRAGPDQPQHF
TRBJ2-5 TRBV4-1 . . TGCGCCAGCAGCCAAGTGGGCGGGAAAGAGACCCAGTACTTC CASSQVGGKETQYF
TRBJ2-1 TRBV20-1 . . TGCAGTGCTTCTCAGTACAATGAGCAGTTCTTC CSASQYNEQFF
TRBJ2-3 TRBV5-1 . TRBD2 TGCGCCAGCAGCTTGGTGGGGACTAGCGGAGGCACAGATACGCAGTATTTT CASSLVGTSGGTDTQYF
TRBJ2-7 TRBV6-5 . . TGTGCCAGCAGTTACCGGAAGGGAGACTCCGGCGAGCAGTACTTC CASSYRKGDSGEQYF
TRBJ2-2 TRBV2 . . TGTGCCAGCAGTGTATCAGACTCGGGCACCGGGGAGCTGTTTTTT CASSVSDSGTGELFF
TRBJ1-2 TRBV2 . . TGTGCCAGCAGTAGGGGTTATGGAGGCTACACCTTC CASSRGYGGYTF
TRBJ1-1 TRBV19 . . TGTGCCAGTAGTATGTCAAACGGGTTGAACACTGAAGCTTTCTTT CASSMSNGLNTEAFF
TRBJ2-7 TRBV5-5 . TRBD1 TGTGCCAGCAGTTCGACAGGGGACGCCTACGAGCAGTACTTC CASSSTGDAYEQYF
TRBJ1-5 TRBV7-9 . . TGTGCCAGCAGCTGGGACACCCTAGGTCAGCCCCAGCATTTT CASSWDTLGQPQHF
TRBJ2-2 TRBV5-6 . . TGTGCCAGCAGCTTACTACTATCCAGGGAGCTGTTTTTT CASSLLLSRELFF
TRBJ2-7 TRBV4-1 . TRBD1 TGCGCCAGCAGCCAGAGCCCGACAGGGAAAATCGGGCCCGAGCAGTACTTC CASSQSPTGKIGPEQYF
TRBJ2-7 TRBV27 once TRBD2 TGTGCCAGCAGCGACTCGGGACTAGCGGGAGGATACGAGCAGTACTTC CASSDSGLAGGYEQYF
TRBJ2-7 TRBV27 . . TGTGCCAGCTCTCAAGTATTTTGGTTTGACAGACCCTACGAGCAGTACTTC CASSQVFWFDRPYEQYF
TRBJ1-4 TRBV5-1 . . TGCGCCAGCAGCTTGGCCAGTAATGAAAAACTGTTTTTT CASSLASNEKLFF
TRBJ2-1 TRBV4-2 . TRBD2 TGTGCCAGCAGCCAATTAATTGGACTGGGGGGGGTCAATGAGCAGTTCTTC CASSQLIGLGGVNEQFF
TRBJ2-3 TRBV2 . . TGTGCCAGCAGTGAAGCGCTTTTGTCAGGAGATACGCAGTATTTT CASSEALLSGDTQYF
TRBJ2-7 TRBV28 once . TGTGCCAGCAGTTTCCCCGACAGGCCCTACGAGCAGTACTTC CASSFPDRPYEQYF
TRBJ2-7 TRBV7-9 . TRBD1 TGTGCCAGCAGCTTCAACAGGGGTGGCACCTACGAGCAGTACTTC CASSFNRGGTYEQYF
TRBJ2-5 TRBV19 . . TGTGCCAGTAGTAGGGGAAGTAGCGTTCTGATGGAGACCCAGTACTTC CASSRGSSVLMETQYF
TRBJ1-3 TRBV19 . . TGTGCCAGTAGTATTGAGGTTGGACAACTAAACACCATATATTTT CASSIEVGQLNTIYF
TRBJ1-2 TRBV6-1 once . TGTGCCAGCAGTGCCGGGGGGCAGGTCGGAGGCTACACCTTC CASSAGGQVGGYTF
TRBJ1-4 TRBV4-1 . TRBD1 TGCGCCAGCAGCCAAAGACGAGGGGGCGTAGGTGAAAAACTGTTTTTT CASSQRRGGVGEKLFF
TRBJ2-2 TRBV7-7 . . TGTGCTAGCAGCTTAGCAGGGAGATCGGTCGGGGAGCTGTTTTTT CASSLAGRSVGELFF
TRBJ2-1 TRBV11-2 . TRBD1 TGTGCCAGCAGCCAATGGACAGGGGGCCCGAATGAGCAGTTCTTC CASSQWTGGPNEQFF
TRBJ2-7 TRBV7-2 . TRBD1 TGTGCCAGCAGCTTGCACAGGGGTGATAGCGAGCAGTACTTC CASSLHRGDSEQYF
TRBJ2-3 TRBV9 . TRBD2 TGTGCCAGCAGCGTAGCGGGAGGGGAGGAAGATACGCAGTATTTT CASSVAGGEEDTQYF
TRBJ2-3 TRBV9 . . TGTGCCAGCAGCGCCACCGAAGCGGAGATCACAGATACGCAGTATTTT CASSATEAEITDTQYF
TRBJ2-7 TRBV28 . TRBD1 TGTGCCAGCAGGCTTCAGGGGGCTCCCCCCTACGAGCAGTACTTC CASRLQGAPPYEQYF
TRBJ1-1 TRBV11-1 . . TGTGCCAGCAGTTACAGAGAGAACACTGAAGCTTTCTTT CASSYRENTEAFF
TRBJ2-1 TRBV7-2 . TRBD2 TGTGCCAGCAGCTTTTTAGCGGGAGGGGATTACAATGAGCAGTTCTTC CASSFLAGGDYNEQFF
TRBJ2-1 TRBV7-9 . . TGTGCCAGCAGCTTTTCTGCCAGGGCCCCCGGCAATGAGCAGTTCTTC CASSFSARAPGNEQFF
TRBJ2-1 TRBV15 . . TGTGCCACCAGCAGAGGGGGGACACACAATGAGCAGTTCTTC CATSRGGTHNEQFF
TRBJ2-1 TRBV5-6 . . TGTGCCAGCAGCTTACCGAGCTCCTACAATGAGCAGTTCTTC CASSLPSSYNEQFF
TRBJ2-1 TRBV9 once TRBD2 TGTGCCAGCAGCCTAGAGGGACTAGCGGGATGGAGGGGGAATGAGCAGTTCTTC CASSLEGLAGWRGNEQFF